These T cell receptor beta chains were read from a single sample in a study of a mutant IDH1 vaccine in newly diagnosed glioma. For these TCRs, the target antigens are not known. Measured with immunoSEQ multiplex PCR; TCRdb has only the in-frame clones, and not every one. Of roughly 130,000 clones listed, 80% are singletons. The sample in question was PBMCs, obtained from a glioma patient whose treatment included an IDH1 peptide vaccine. All receptors derive from a man between 40 and 49 years old with glioma. Each CDR3 is given with its conserved first and last residue. The D gene is left open where the match is weak. Expanded clones are given a class, and other clones once, few, many or no size at all.

abundance: .
j_gene: TRBJ2-1
len: 15
d_gene: TRBD2
v_gene: TRBV2
CDR3nt: TGTGCCAGCAATTACTATAGCGGGAGCGTCGATGAGCAGTTCTTC
CDR3aa: CASNYYSGSVDEQFF

abundance: .
j_gene: TRBJ2-7
len: 15
d_gene: .
v_gene: TRBV11-3
CDR3nt: TGTGCCAGCAGCTTGAGACAGCCTAGCTCCTACGAGCAGTACTTC
CDR3aa: CASSLRQPSSYEQYF

abundance: .
j_gene: TRBJ2-4
len: 14
d_gene: .
v_gene: TRBV6-6
CDR3nt: TGTGCCAGCAGTGGCGGCGGTCCCAAAAACATTCAGTACTTC
CDR3aa: CASSGGGPKNIQYF

abundance: .
j_gene: TRBJ2-3
len: 14
d_gene: .
v_gene: TRBV6-5
CDR3nt: TGTGCCAGCAGTCTTGGTGGGCCGAGAGATACGCAGTATTTT
CDR3aa: CASSLGGPRDTQYF

abundance: once
j_gene: TRBJ1-5
len: 15
d_gene: .
v_gene: TRBV4-3
CDR3nt: TGCGCCAGCAGCCAAGACCCTCAGGGAAATCAGCCCCAGCATTTT
CDR3aa: CASSQDPQGNQPQHF

abundance: .
j_gene: TRBJ2-2
len: 16
d_gene: .
v_gene: TRBV28
CDR3nt: TGCGCCAGCAGTTTGCCCTTGGGGGAAGGCCACGGGGAGCTGTTTTTT
CDR3aa: CASSLPLGEGHGELFF

abundance: .
j_gene: TRBJ1-3
len: 16
d_gene: TRBD1
v_gene: TRBV7-2
CDR3nt: TGTGCCAGCAGCTTAGCGACAGGGGGAATTAGAAACACCATATATTTT
CDR3aa: CASSLATGGIRNTIYF

abundance: .
j_gene: TRBJ2-6
len: 16
d_gene: .
v_gene: TRBV7-9
CDR3nt: TGTGCCAGCAGCTTAGGAGCCTCCTCTGGGGCCAACGTCCTGACTTTC
CDR3aa: CASSLGASSGANVLTF

abundance: .
j_gene: TRBJ1-4
len: 14
d_gene: .
v_gene: TRBV5-1
CDR3nt: TGCGCCAGCAGGCAGGACCGGTCTAATGAAAAACTGTTTTTT
CDR3aa: CASRQDRSNEKLFF

abundance: .
j_gene: TRBJ2-2
len: 16
d_gene: TRBD2
v_gene: TRBV5-6
CDR3nt: TGTGCCAGCAGCTTGGGACTAGCGGGAGTCGCCGGGGAGCTGTTTTTT
CDR3aa: CASSLGLAGVAGELFF

abundance: .
j_gene: TRBJ1-4
len: 17
d_gene: .
v_gene: TRBV7-6
CDR3nt: TGTGCCAGCAGCTCGGGCTTCACAGGTTCCCTAGGGGGAAAACTGTTTTTT
CDR3aa: CASSSGFTGSLGGKLFF

abundance: once
j_gene: TRBJ1-2
len: 15
d_gene: TRBD1
v_gene: TRBV29-1
CDR3nt: TGCAGCGTCGCCCACCGGGACAGTGGCGTTAACGGCTACACCTTC
CDR3aa: CSVAHRDSGVNGYTF

abundance: .
j_gene: TRBJ2-3
len: 18
d_gene: TRBD1
v_gene: TRBV5-4
CDR3nt: TGTGCCAGCAGCTTGGCGTTTGGACAGGGCTCTAGCACAGATACGCAGTATTTT
CDR3aa: CASSLAFGQGSSTDTQYF

abundance: .
j_gene: TRBJ2-7
len: 17
d_gene: TRBD2
v_gene: TRBV5-1
CDR3nt: TGCGCCAGCAGCTTGGGAGGTAGCGGGAGGGCGAGCGACGAGCAGTACTTC
CDR3aa: CASSLGGSGRASDEQYF

abundance: .
j_gene: TRBJ2-7
len: 14
d_gene: TRBD2
v_gene: TRBV4-2
CDR3nt: TGTGCCAGCAGCCAAGGCGGGACTAGCGCCGAGCAGTACTTC
CDR3aa: CASSQGGTSAEQYF

abundance: .
j_gene: TRBJ2-5
len: 14
d_gene: .
v_gene: TRBV7-2
CDR3nt: TGTGCCAGCAGCTTTCAGCAGGGACCAGAGACCCAGTACTTC
CDR3aa: CASSFQQGPETQYF

abundance: .
j_gene: TRBJ2-1
len: 15
d_gene: TRBD2
v_gene: TRBV7-2
CDR3nt: TGTGCCAGCAGCTTATTTACTAGCGGGGGTAATGAGCAGTTCTTC
CDR3aa: CASSLFTSGGNEQFF